These 25 T cell receptor beta chains were all obtained from the same sample, sequenced in a study of blood T cell repertoires in COVID-19. The repertoire was sequenced with immunoSEQ multiplex PCR; TCRdb's copy has only in-frame clones and lacks some. The table lists about 61,000 clones, roughly 90% of them singletons. Sequences were obtained from peripheral blood. These receptor sequences come from a woman in her 50s with active or convalescent COVID-19.

The V and J genes are TRBV18 and TRBJ2-1, with 7 bases lining up with TRBD2. Germline CDR1 is KGHSH and CDR2 is LQKENI. J was trimmed by 5 bases and V by 5 bases; bases with no gene match: 15. This CDR3 is built from 17 residues. The CDR3 here is CASSATDVGGDDNEQFF. CDR3 coding DNA: TGTGCCAGCTCAGCCACAGATGTGGGAGGGGACGACAATGAGCAGTTCTTC.

The chain couples TRBV6-6 to TRBJ2-2, with 7 bases fitting TRBD1. The V gene's germline CDR1 is MNHNY and CDR2 SVGAGI (reference sequence). This CDR3 has 14 residues. V was pared by 6 bases and J by 4 bases, with 5 bases of the junction left unmatched. CDR3 residues: CASRVQGVTGELFF. In DNA form, the CDR3 reads TGTGCCAGCAGGGTCCAGGGGGTCACCGGGGAGCTGTTTTTT.

The chain combines TRBV7-2 with TRBJ1-1; 7 bases align to TRBD1. CDR1 is SGHTA and CDR2 is FQGNSA in the germline V gene. CDR3 length equals 15 residues. J was trimmed by 0 bases and V by 4 bases; bases with no gene match: 5. CDR3 DNA sequence: TGTGCCAGCAGCTCCAGGGGGAGGATGAACACTGAAGCTTTCTTT. Its translation is CASSSRGRMNTEAFF.

The gene calls are TRBV7-6 and TRBJ2-7; D is possibly TRBD2 (6 bases). Germline V gene lookup returns CDR1 SGHVS and CDR2 FNYEAQ. CDR3 size: 16 residues. Trimming left V 2 bases short and J 5 bases short, with 19 bases between. This chain's CDR3 is CASSLLSGSSPNEQYF. CDR3 nucleotides: TGTGCCAGCAGCTTACTCTCCGGGAGCTCCCCCAACGAGCAGTACTTC.

The chain links TRBV7-8 to TRBJ2-7; D not certain. V was shortened by 8 bases and J by 3 bases, with 11 bases between the two germline ends. Germline V lookup: CDR1 SGHVS, CDR2 FQNEAQ. The CDR3 is 12 amino acids. This chain's CDR3 is CASGPVVYEQYF. DNA of the CDR3: TGTGCCAGCGGGCCTGTTGTCTACGAGCAGTACTTC.

This chain connects TRBV9 to TRBJ1-5; 7 bases are a match to TRBD1. The CDR3 contains 14 residues. Losses at the gene ends were 4 bases for V and 1 base for J; bases not matched to a gene: 2. Germline V gene lookup returns CDR1 SGDLS and CDR2 YYNGEE. CDR3 loop: CASSLGQSNQPQHF. CDR3 nucleotide sequence: TGTGCCAGCAGCTTGGGACAGAGCAATCAGCCCCAGCATTTT.

This rearrangement joins TRBV2 to TRBJ2-3; 8 nucleotides align to TRBD2. Germline V gene data show CDR1 as SNHLY and CDR2 as FYNNEI. This CDR3 is built from 16 residues. Unmatched junction bases numbered 5, after V lost 3 bases and J lost 0 bases. The CDR3 is CASSDLLADSTDTQYF. CDR3 nucleotide sequence: TGTGCCAGCAGTGATTTACTAGCGGATAGCACAGATACGCAGTATTTT.

The chain joins TRBV7-9 to TRBJ2-7; D is possibly TRBD1 (6 bases). V dropped 4 bases and J dropped 5 bases, with 9 bases sitting between them. Germline CDR1 and CDR2: SEHNR and FQNEAQ (reference sequence). The CDR3 sequence is 12 residues long. CDR3 in amino acids: CASSSNRDEQYF. DNA for the CDR3: TGTGCCAGCAGCTCGAACAGGGACGAGCAGTACTTC.

The chain employs TRBV6-5 and TRBJ1-2; D perhaps matches TRBD1 (5 bases). V gave up 2 bases and J gave up 5 bases, with 6 bases separating them. Germline lookup yields CDR1 MNHEY and CDR2 SVGAGI. CDR3 length: 12 amino acids. CDR3 nucleotides: TGTGCCAGCAGTTACGCAGGGTATGGCTACACCTTC. This sequence encodes CASSYAGYGYTF.

The chain employs TRBV6-5 and TRBJ2-7; the D gene is possibly TRBD2 (5 bases). The length of the CDR3 is 11 residues. Germline V gene sequence: CDR1 MNHEY, CDR2 SVGAGI. Trimming removed 7 bases at V and 4 bases at J, with 8 bases between. Here the CDR3 DNA reads TGTGCCAGCAAGCGGTCGTACGAGCAGTACTTC. The encoded protein is CASKRSYEQYF.

J is TRBJ2-3 and V is TRBV9, with 8 bases identical to TRBD1. Germline CDR1 is SGDLS and CDR2 is YYNGEE. The ends lost 4 bases at V and 2 bases at J; junction bases unmatched: 3. CDR3 length: 14 residues. As DNA, the CDR3 is TGTGCCAGCAGCACAGGGGGACACACAGATACGCAGTATTTT. Its translation: CASSTGGHTDTQYF.

This CDR3 reads CAWRANRARNTGELFF. The CDR3 DNA reads TGTGCCTGGAGAGCGAACAGGGCCAGGAACACCGGGGAGCTGTTTTTT. V and J are TRBV30 and TRBJ2-2, with D perhaps matching TRBD1 (6 bases). The CDR3 spans 16 residues. The V gene's germline CDR1 is GTSNPN and CDR2 SVGIG (reference sequence). The V gene lost 3 bases and the J gene lost 1 base, with 15 bases spanning the gap.

The chain's CDR3 is CATSDGGPNTEAFF. The CDR3, as DNA: TGTGCCACCAGTGATGGGGGCCCGAACACTGAAGCTTTCTTT. The V call is TRBV24-1, the J call TRBJ1-1; D perhaps matches TRBD1 (6 bases). The CDR3 runs to 14 residues. V dropped 3 bases and J dropped 1 base, with 8 bases sitting between them. Germline CDR1 KGHDR, CDR2 SFDVKD.

This chain uses TRBV9 with TRBJ1-3; D unclear. CDR1 is SGDLS and CDR2 is YYNGEE in the germline V gene. The V and J ends lost 3 bases and 4 bases respectively, with 11 bases between them. This CDR3 has 14 amino acids. CDR3 coding DNA: TGTGCCAGCAGCGGGGTCGAGGTGGGAAACACCATATATTTT. Its protein product is CASSGVEVGNTIYF.

This chain connects TRBV19 to TRBJ2-3; 13 bases fit TRBD2. Germline assignment: CDR1 LNHDA and CDR2 SQIVND (reference sequence). The CDR3 runs to 18 residues. J was trimmed by 3 bases and V by 6 bases; bases with no gene match: 12. The CDR3 is CASSTPPGTSGITDTQYF. As DNA, the CDR3 is TGTGCCAGTAGCACCCCCCCCGGGACTAGCGGGATAACAGATACGCAGTATTTT.

CDR3 sequence (DNA): TGCGCCAGCAGCCATGATAGCGGGAGGCCTTTCTCCGGGGAGCTGTTTTTT. It codes for CASSHDSGRPFSGELFF. The chain couples TRBV4-1 to TRBJ2-2; 10 bases map to TRBD2. Germline V gene lookup returns CDR1 MGHRA and CDR2 YSYEKL. The CDR3 is 17 residues long. V lost 3 bases, J lost 6 bases, and 10 bases stayed unmatched.

V gene TRBV7-3 combines with J gene TRBJ2-1; 11 nucleotides line up with TRBD2. Germline V lookup: CDR1 SGHTA, CDR2 FQGTGA. The CDR3 has 16 residues. V shed 1 base, J shed 3 bases, and the junction held 2 bases outside the gene matches. The CDR3 is CASSLSGTSGYNEQFF. CDR3 DNA: TGTGCCAGCAGCTTAAGTGGGACTAGCGGCTACAATGAGCAGTTCTTC.

This chain connects TRBV11-2 to TRBJ2-1; a possible D gene is TRBD2 (5 bases). This CDR3 contains 15 residues. The V end lost 2 bases, the J end lost 8 bases, and 16 bases lay between the germline ends. Germline CDR1 and CDR2: SGHAT and FQNNGV. CDR3 coding DNA: TGTGCCAGCAGCTTATTCGGGGAAAGGTGGGATGAGCAGTTCTTC. Translating it yields CASSLFGERWDEQFF.

The chain links TRBV5-1 to TRBJ2-1; 10 bases map to TRBD2. Germline V gene data show CDR1 as SGHRS and CDR2 as YFSETQ. The CDR3 has 17 residues. Germline trimming cut 0 bases from V and 9 bases from J; bases unmatched to any gene: 12. CDR3 in DNA: TGCGCCAGCAGCTTGGCCGGGGGGCTAGCGGGAGCCCCTGAGCAGTTCTTC. This sequence encodes CASSLAGGLAGAPEQFF.

This clone was observed a single time. V gene TRBV11-2 combines with J gene TRBJ2-1; no reliable D call. Germline V gene data show CDR1 as SGHAT and CDR2 as FQNNGV. This CDR3 is built from 11 residues. V lost 9 bases, J lost 5 bases, and 8 bases lay in between. The CDR3 bases are TGTGCCAGTGTACTAAACAATGAGCAGTTCTTC. It is translated as CASVLNNEQFF.

The chain uses TRBV3-1 (or the pseudogene TRBV3-2) and TRBJ1-5, with D perhaps TRBD1 (6 bases). Germline V gives CDR1 LGHDT, CDR2 YNNKEL (reference sequence). With 4 bases removed from V and 4 bases from J, the gap between germline ends came to 8 bases. This CDR3 region has 13 residues. The CDR3 coding sequence is TGTGCCAGCAGCCCCGGACAGAATCAGCCCCAGCATTTT. It encodes CASSPGQNQPQHF.

The CDR3 coding sequence is TGTGCCAGCTCATCCTATTTAGAGTCCACAGATACGCAGTATTTT. Translation: CASSSYLESTDTQYF. The chain is built from TRBV18 and TRBJ2-3; D gene unclear. V lost 5 bases and J 2 bases, leaving 14 bases between the germline ends. Germline V CDR1 and CDR2: KGHSH, LQKENI. This CDR3 has 15 residues.

The V call is TRBV30, the J call TRBJ2-1; D not certain. The CDR3 sequence is 12 residues long. The germline V gene has CDR1 GTSNPN and CDR2 SVGIG (reference sequence). Trimming cost V 3 bases and J 2 bases, with 5 bases left between them. Here the CDR3 DNA reads TGTGCCTGGAGCTTCCCCTACAATGAGCAGTTCTTC. Translated: CAWSFPYNEQFF.

This chain connects TRBV29-1 to TRBJ1-1, with D maybe TRBD1 (6 bases). In germline, CDR1 is SQVTM, CDR2 ANQGSEA. The CDR3 totals 13 residues. Trimming stripped 5 bases from V and 0 bases from J, with 10 bases between. CDR3 in DNA: TGCAGCGTTCGACAGGTGATGAACACTGAAGCTTTCTTT. Amino acid sequence: CSVRQVMNTEAFF.

The chain uses TRBV2 and TRBJ1-1; 11 nucleotides match TRBD1. Looked up from germline, CDR1 is SNHLY and CDR2 is FYNNEI. The CDR3 contains 15 residues. The ends lost 5 bases at V and 3 bases at J; junction bases unmatched: 5. The CDR3 DNA sequence: TGTGCCAGCAGTTCCCCGGGACAGGGGGACACTGAAGCTTTCTTT. This sequence encodes CASSSPGQGDTEAFF.